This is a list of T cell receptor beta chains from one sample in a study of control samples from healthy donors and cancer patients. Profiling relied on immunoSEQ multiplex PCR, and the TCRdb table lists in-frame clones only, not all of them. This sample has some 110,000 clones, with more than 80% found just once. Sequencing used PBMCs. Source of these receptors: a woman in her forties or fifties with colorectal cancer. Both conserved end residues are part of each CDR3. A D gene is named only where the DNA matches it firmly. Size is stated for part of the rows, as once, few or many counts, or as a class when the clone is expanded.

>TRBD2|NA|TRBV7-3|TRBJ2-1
CASSFQSGGASYNEQFF
TGTGCCAGCAGCTTCCAGAGCGGGGGGGCCTCCTACAATGAGCAGTTCTTC
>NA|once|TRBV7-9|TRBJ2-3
CASSLTIGDKQYF
TGTGCCAGCAGCTTAACTATTGGGGACAAGCAGTATTTT
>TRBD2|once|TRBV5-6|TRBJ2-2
CASSYLSGIAAGELFF
TGTGCCAGCAGCTATCTTAGCGGGATAGCGGCCGGGGAGCTGTTTTTT
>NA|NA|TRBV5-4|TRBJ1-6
CASSSKRIDARDSPLHF
TGTGCCAGCAGCTCGAAACGGATCGACGCGAGGGATTCACCCCTCCACTTT
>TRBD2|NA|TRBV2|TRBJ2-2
CASSEALFASGGAAGELFF
TGTGCCAGCAGTGAAGCTCTGTTTGCTAGCGGGGGGGCCGCCGGGGAGCTGTTTTTT
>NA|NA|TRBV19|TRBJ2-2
CASSAFTGELFF
TGTGCCAGTAGTGCCTTCACCGGGGAGCTGTTTTTT
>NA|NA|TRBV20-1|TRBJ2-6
CSASIDGANVLTF
TGCAGTGCTAGTATAGATGGGGCCAACGTCCTGACTTTC
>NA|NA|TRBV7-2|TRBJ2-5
CASSLGFSPETQYF
TGTGCCAGCAGCTTAGGATTCAGTCCAGAGACCCAGTACTTC
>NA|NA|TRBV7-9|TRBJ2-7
CASSSTYYEQYF
TGTGCCAGCAGCTCGACCTACTACGAGCAGTACTTC
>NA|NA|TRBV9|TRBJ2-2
CASSLSGGRGLYTGELFF
TGTGCCAGCAGCCTCAGCGGGGGCAGGGGGCTTTACACCGGGGAGCTGTTTTTT
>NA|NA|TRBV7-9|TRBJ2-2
CASSLDVTGELFF
TGTGCCAGCAGCCTCGACGTTACCGGGGAGCTGTTTTTT
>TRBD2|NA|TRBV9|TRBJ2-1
CASSVEGTSGSNEQFF
TGTGCCAGCAGCGTGGAAGGGACTAGCGGGAGCAATGAGCAGTTCTTC
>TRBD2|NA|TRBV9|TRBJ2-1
CASSVRLAADEQFF
TGTGCCAGCAGCGTCAGACTAGCCGCCGATGAGCAGTTCTTC
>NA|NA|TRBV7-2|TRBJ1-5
CASSYEGYSNQPQHF
TGTGCCAGCAGCTATGAGGGGTATAGCAATCAGCCCCAGCATTTT
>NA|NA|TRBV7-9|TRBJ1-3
CASSPVLAGNTIYF
TGTGCCAGCAGCCCGGTTTTAGCTGGAAACACCATATATTTT
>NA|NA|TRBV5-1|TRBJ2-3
CASSLELTDTQYF
TGCGCCAGCAGCTTGGAGCTTACAGATACGCAGTATTTT
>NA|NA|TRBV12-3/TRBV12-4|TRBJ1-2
CASSGTKWGYTF
TGTGCCAGCAGTGGGACGAAGTGGGGCTACACCTTC
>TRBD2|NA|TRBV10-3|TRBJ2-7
CAISAAGGTYEQYF
TGTGCCATCAGTGCGGCGGGGGGCACCTACGAGCAGTACTTC
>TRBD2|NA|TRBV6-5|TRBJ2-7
CASKPGLATPYEQYF
TGTGCCAGTAAACCGGGACTAGCAACCCCTTACGAGCAGTACTTC
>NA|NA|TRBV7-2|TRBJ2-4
CASSPTDRRGIQYF
TGTGCCAGCAGCCCAACGGACCGGCGGGGCATTCAGTACTTC
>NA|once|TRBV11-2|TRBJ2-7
CASSRWRGLYEQYF
TGTGCCAGCAGCCGATGGAGGGGGCTCTACGAGCAGTACTTC
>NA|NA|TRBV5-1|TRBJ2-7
CASSPGTASYEQYF
TGCGCCAGCAGCCCGGGGACTGCTAGCTACGAGCAGTACTTC